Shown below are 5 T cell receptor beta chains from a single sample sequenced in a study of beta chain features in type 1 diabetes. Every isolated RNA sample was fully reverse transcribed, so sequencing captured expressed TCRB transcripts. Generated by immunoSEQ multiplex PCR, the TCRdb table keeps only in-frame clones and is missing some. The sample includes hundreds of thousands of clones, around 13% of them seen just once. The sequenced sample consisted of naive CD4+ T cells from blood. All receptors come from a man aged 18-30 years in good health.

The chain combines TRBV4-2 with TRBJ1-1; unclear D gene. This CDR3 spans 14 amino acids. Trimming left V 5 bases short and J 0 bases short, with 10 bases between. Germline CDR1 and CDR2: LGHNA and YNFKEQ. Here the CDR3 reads CASSFGTVNTEAFF. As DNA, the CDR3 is TGTGCCAGCAGCTTCGGTACCGTGAACACTGAAGCTTTCTTT.

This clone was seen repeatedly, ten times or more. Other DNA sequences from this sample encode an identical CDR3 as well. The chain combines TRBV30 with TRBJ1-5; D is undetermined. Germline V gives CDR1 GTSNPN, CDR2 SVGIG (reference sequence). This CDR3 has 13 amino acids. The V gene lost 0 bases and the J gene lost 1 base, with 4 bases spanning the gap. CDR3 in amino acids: CAWSVRSNQPQHF. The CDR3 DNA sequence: TGTGCCTGGAGTGTACGGAGCAATCAGCCCCAGCATTTT. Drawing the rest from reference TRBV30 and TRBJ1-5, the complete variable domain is SQTIHQWPATLVQPVGSPLSLECTVEGTSNPNLYWYRQAAGRGLQLLFYSVGIGQISSEVPQNLSASRPQDRQFILSSKKLLLSDSGFYLCAWSVRSNQPQHFGDGTRLSIL.

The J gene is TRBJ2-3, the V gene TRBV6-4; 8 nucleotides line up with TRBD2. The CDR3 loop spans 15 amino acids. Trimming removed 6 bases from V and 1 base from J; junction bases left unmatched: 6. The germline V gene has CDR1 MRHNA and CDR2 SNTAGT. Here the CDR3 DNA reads TGTGCCAGCAGCGCCGAGCGGGGGCGCACAGATACGCAGTATTTT. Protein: CASSAERGRTDTQYF.

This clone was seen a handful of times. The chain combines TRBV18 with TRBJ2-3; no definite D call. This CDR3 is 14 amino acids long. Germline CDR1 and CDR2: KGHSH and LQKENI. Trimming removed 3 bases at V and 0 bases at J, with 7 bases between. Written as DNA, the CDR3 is TGTGCCAGCTCACCCATTGTTAGCACAGATACGCAGTATTTT. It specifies CASSPIVSTDTQYF.

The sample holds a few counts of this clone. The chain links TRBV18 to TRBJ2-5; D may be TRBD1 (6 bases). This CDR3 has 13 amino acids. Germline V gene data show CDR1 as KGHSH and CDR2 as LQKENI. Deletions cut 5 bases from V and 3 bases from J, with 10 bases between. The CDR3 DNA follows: TGTGCCAGCTCAAGGGCAGGGGAAGAGACCCAGTACTTC. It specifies CASSRAGEETQYF.